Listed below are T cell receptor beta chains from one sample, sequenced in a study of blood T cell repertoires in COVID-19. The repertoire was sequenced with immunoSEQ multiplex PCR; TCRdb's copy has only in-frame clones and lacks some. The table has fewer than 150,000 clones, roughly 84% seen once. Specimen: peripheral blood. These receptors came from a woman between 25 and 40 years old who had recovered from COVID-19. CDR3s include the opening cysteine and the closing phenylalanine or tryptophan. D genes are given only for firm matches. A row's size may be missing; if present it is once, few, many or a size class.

CASSQTGETQYF	TGTGCCAGCAGCCAGACAGGCGAGACCCAGTACTTC	TRBJ2-5	TRBV12-3/TRBV12-4	-	-
CASSPPTGYAATNEKLFF	TGTGCCAGCTCACCCCCGACAGGGTATGCCGCAACTAATGAAAAACTGTTTTTT	TRBJ1-4	TRBV18	-	TRBD1
CASSAPGSQNYGYTF	TGTGCCAGCAGCGCCCCGGGAAGTCAGAACTATGGCTACACCTTC	TRBJ1-2	TRBV5-4	-	-
CASSLEPGNEAFF	TGCGCCAGCAGCTTGGAGCCAGGCAATGAAGCTTTCTTT	TRBJ1-1	TRBV5-1	-	-
CASSPDSGRLYEQYF	TGTGCCAGCAGTCCGGACTCTGGGCGGCTCTACGAGCAGTACTTC	TRBJ2-7	TRBV2	-	-
CASSFSGTGSYNEQFF	TGTGCCAGCAGCTTCAGTGGGACAGGCTCCTACAATGAGCAGTTCTTC	TRBJ2-1	TRBV5-5	few	TRBD1
CASSQDKGLADLYEQYF	TGTGCCAGCAGCCAAGATAAGGGACTAGCGGACCTCTACGAGCAGTACTTC	TRBJ2-7	TRBV4-2	few	TRBD2
CASSVAGEAPNDNEQFF	TGTGCCAGCAGCGTGGCGGGGGAAGCGCCGAATGACAATGAGCAGTTCTTC	TRBJ2-1	TRBV5-6	-	TRBD2
CASSSGTSYEQYF	TGTGCCAGTAGTAGCGGGACCTCCTACGAGCAGTACTTC	TRBJ2-7	TRBV19	once	-
CSVGQGSTDTQYF	TGCAGCGTCGGACAGGGTTCCACAGATACGCAGTATTTT	TRBJ2-3	TRBV29-1	-	TRBD1
CASSRGQDNEQFF	TGTGCCAGCAGTCGCGGACAGGACAATGAGCAGTTCTTC	TRBJ2-1	TRBV6-6	-	TRBD1
CASSPAGNSGEQYF	TGTGCCAGCAGCCCCGCCGGGAATTCGGGCGAGCAGTACTTC	TRBJ2-7	TRBV7-9	-	-
CASSQVAVNGYTF	TGTGCCAGCAGCCAAGTGGCCGTTAATGGCTACACCTTC	TRBJ1-2	TRBV3-1/TRBV3-2	-	-
CASSHGFLNEKLFF	TGTGCCAGCAGTCACGGGTTCCTTAATGAAAAACTGTTTTTT	TRBJ1-4	TRBV27	-	-
CASSQEGTGVWGLRYEQYF	TGCGCCAGCAGCCAAGAAGGAACAGGGGTGTGGGGCCTTCGTTACGAGCAGTACTTC	TRBJ2-7	TRBV4-1	-	TRBD1
CSALGGSYGYTF	TGCAGCGCCCTCGGGGGGTCCTATGGCTACACCTTC	TRBJ1-2	TRBV29-1	once	-
CASSSTGNYGYTF	TGCGCCAGCTCATCGACAGGGAACTATGGCTACACCTTC	TRBJ1-2	TRBV10-2	-	TRBD1
CASSPSPGRAAISGANVLTF	TGTGCCAGCAGCCCCTCCCCCGGGAGAGCCGCCATCTCTGGGGCCAACGTCCTGACTTTC	TRBJ2-6	TRBV5-8	-	-
CASKQGSSYNSPLHF	TGTGCCAGCAAGCAGGGGAGCTCCTATAATTCACCCCTCCACTTT	TRBJ1-6	TRBV6-5	-	-
CASSQDPPGQGDTEAFF	TGTGCCAGCAGCCAAGACCCCCCTGGACAGGGTGACACTGAAGCTTTCTTT	TRBJ1-1	TRBV14	-	TRBD1
CASSGGLAGDRYEQYF	TGTGCCAGCAGCGGGGGACTAGCGGGAGATAGGTACGAGCAGTACTTC	TRBJ2-7	TRBV2	-	TRBD2
CASSTQTGLNTEAFF	TGTGCCAGTAGTACCCAGACAGGTCTGAACACTGAAGCTTTCTTT	TRBJ1-1	TRBV19	-	-
CASSPTRIQGRVKDSPLHF	TGTGCCAGCAGCCCTACCCGAATACAGGGACGAGTAAAAGACTCACCCCTCCACTTT	TRBJ1-6	TRBV7-8	-	-
CASSEDVRTGNTIYF	TGTGCCAGCAGTGAAGATGTCAGAACTGGAAACACCATATATTTT	TRBJ1-3	TRBV6-1	-	-
CASRRTGMNNEQFF	TGTGCCAGCAGGCGGACAGGGATGAACAATGAGCAGTTCTTC	TRBJ2-1	TRBV6-5	-	TRBD1
CASSLDPGQPVPEAFF	TGTGCCAGCAGCTTAGATCCAGGACAGCCAGTTCCTGAAGCTTTCTTT	TRBJ1-1	TRBV11-2	few	-
CASSLAPGQEGGYTF	TGTGCCAGCAGTTTGGCCCCGGGACAGGAAGGCGGCTACACCTTC	TRBJ1-2	TRBV27	-	TRBD1
CASSLRAAGETQYF	TGTGCCAGCAGTTTGAGGGCGGCGGGAGAGACCCAGTACTTC	TRBJ2-5	TRBV27	-	-
CASSQAGVTEAFF	TGTGCCAGCAGCCAGGCGGGGGTCACTGAAGCTTTCTTT	TRBJ1-1	TRBV7-6	few	-
CASSLDLSGNTIYF	TGCGCCAGCAGCTTGGATCTCTCTGGAAACACCATATATTTT	TRBJ1-3	TRBV5-1	-	-
CASSLQVAGNEQFF	TGTGCCAGCAGCTTACAGGTCGCGGGGAATGAGCAGTTCTTC	TRBJ2-1	TRBV7-3	-	-
CASSRTLLSTGEETQYF	TGTGCCAGCAGCCGAACGCTACTATCTACAGGGGAAGAGACCCAGTACTTC	TRBJ2-5	TRBV4-2	-	TRBD1
CASSYRRNNEQFF	TGTGCCAGCAGTTATAGGAGAAACAATGAGCAGTTCTTC	TRBJ2-1	TRBV6-5	-	-
CASSLDGRRQGTYGYTF	TGTGCCAGCAGCTTAGATGGTCGCAGACAGGGGACCTATGGCTACACCTTC	TRBJ1-2	TRBV11-2	-	TRBD1
CATSRKLEDEQYF	TGTGCCACCAGCAGAAAGCTAGAGGACGAGCAGTACTTC	TRBJ2-7	TRBV15	-	-
CATSGTSDHTGELFF	TGTGCCACCAGTGGTACTAGCGATCACACCGGGGAGCTGTTTTTT	TRBJ2-2	TRBV24-1	-	TRBD2
CASAPGGTSGSYNEQFF	TGCGCCAGTGCTCCCGGGGGGACTAGCGGTTCCTACAATGAGCAGTTCTTC	TRBJ2-1	TRBV10-1	-	TRBD2
CASRPDRGRRSNQPQHF	TGCGCCAGCAGACCTGACAGGGGTAGAAGGAGCAATCAGCCCCAGCATTTT	TRBJ1-5	TRBV5-1	few	TRBD1
CASSSLIVPSDYTF	TGTGCCAGCAGTTCCCTTATAGTACCGTCTGACTACACCTTC	TRBJ1-2	TRBV3-1/TRBV3-2	-	-
CASSSTGASNQPQHF	TGTGCCAGCAGTTCAACAGGGGCGAGCAATCAGCCCCAGCATTTT	TRBJ1-5	TRBV27	-	TRBD1